The 16 T cell receptor beta chains below were found in one sample sequenced in a study of T cell changes during pregnancy in multiple sclerosis. Data came from immunoSEQ multiplex PCR; TCRdb stores just in-frame clones and leaves some out. The sample consists of about 16,000 clones, 95% to 97% of them appearing once. This sample comprised peripheral blood, obtained in the third trimester of pregnancy. Receptors originate from a female donor with multiple sclerosis, enrolled in a pregnancy study.

This clone was seen a single time. The chain couples TRBV28 to TRBJ2-4; no clear D gene. V was pared by 3 bases and J by 0 bases, with 6 bases between. Germline CDR1 reads MDHEN; CDR2 reads SYDVKM. The CDR3 contains 14 residues. The chain's CDR3 is CASSFLLAKNIQYF. CDR3 in DNA: TGTGCCAGCAGTTTTCTCCTAGCCAAAAACATTCAGTACTTC.

The chain employs TRBV6-5 and TRBJ2-3, with TRBD2 identical over 15 bases. Germline CDR1 reads MNHEY; CDR2 reads SVGAGI. The CDR3 loop spans 15 amino acids. Trimming removed 7 bases from V and 8 bases from J; junction bases left unmatched: 7. The CDR3 protein is CASTPGTSGRSTQYF. The CDR3 DNA follows: TGTGCCAGCACCCCTGGGACTAGCGGGAGGAGTACGCAGTATTTT.

This clone was seen only once. The chain recombines TRBV18 with TRBJ2-3; 11 bases map to TRBD2. Germline CDR1 and CDR2: KGHSH and LQKENI. The CDR3 totals 16 residues. V dropped 1 base and J dropped 4; count of bases not matched to a gene: 4. CDR3 loop: CASSPLAGGPSDTQYF. CDR3 DNA: TGTGCCAGCTCACCACTAGCGGGAGGGCCATCAGATACGCAGTATTTT.

V is TRBV6-6 and J is TRBJ1-2; 7 nucleotides agree with TRBD1. The J segment lost 1 base and the V segment lost 5 bases, leaving 4 bases of the junction unmatched. The germline V gene has CDR1 MNHNY and CDR2 SVGAGI (reference sequence). The CDR3 covers 14 residues. CDR3 residues: CASSAGQFNYGYTF. CDR3 coding DNA: TGTGCCAGCAGTGCGGGACAGTTTAACTATGGCTACACCTTC.

The V gene is TRBV9, the J gene TRBJ2-6; D remains ambiguous. Germline CDR1 is SGDLS and CDR2 is YYNGEE. Deletions cut 0 bases from V and 0 bases from J, with 19 bases between. The CDR3 has 20 amino acids. Written as DNA, the CDR3 is TGTGCCAGCAGCGTAGTTATGAGACATAGGCTTCCCTCTGGGGCCAACGTCCTGACTTTC. This sequence encodes CASSVVMRHRLPSGANVLTF.

The chain links TRBV7-3 to TRBJ2-3; 12 positions agree with TRBD2. The CDR3 has 16 amino acids. In germline, CDR1 is SGHTA, CDR2 FQGTGA. Germline trimming cut 5 bases from V and 3 bases from J; bases unmatched to any gene: 6. As DNA, the CDR3 is TGTGCCAGCAGCCCCCAACTAGCGGGAGGTACAGATACGCAGTATTTT. Its protein is CASSPQLAGGTDTQYF. The whole variable domain, remainder taken from reference TRBV7-3 and TRBJ2-3, is GAGVSQTPSNKVTEKGKYVELRCDPISGHTALYWYRQSLGQGPEFLIYFQGTGAADDSGLPNDRFFAVRPEGSVSTLKIQRTERGDSAVYLCASSPQLAGGTDTQYFGPGTRLTVL.

The chain joins TRBV27 to TRBJ2-3; D call uncertain. V was shortened by 2 bases and J by 4 bases, with 7 bases between the two germline ends. CDR3 length: 13 residues. Germline V gives CDR1 MNHEY, CDR2 SMNVEV (reference sequence). CDR3 in amino acids: CASSLIPADTQYF. CDR3 coding DNA: TGTGCCAGCAGTTTAATTCCTGCAGATACGCAGTATTTT.

The V call is TRBV5-1, the J call TRBJ2-1; 10 bases fit TRBD2. Trimming removed 8 bases from V and 8 bases from J; junction bases left unmatched: 4. CDR3 length equals 12 residues. The V gene's germline CDR1 is SGHRS and CDR2 YFSETQ. The CDR3 coding sequence is TGCGCCAGTGGGACTAGCGTTCATGAGCAGTTCTTC. This translates into CASGTSVHEQFF. The variable domain in full, with the rest retrieved from reference TRBV5-1 and TRBJ2-1, is KAGVTQTPRYLIKTRGQQVTLSCSPISGHRSVSWYQQTPGQGLQFLFEYFSETQRNKGNFPGRFSGRQFSNSRSEMNVSTLELGDSALYLCASGTSVHEQFFGPGTRLTVL.

The rearrangement uses TRBV6-5 and TRBJ1-6, with TRBD1 identical over 8 bases. Unmatched junction bases numbered 5, after V lost 6 bases and J lost 7 bases. CDR3 size: 14 residues. Germline V gives CDR1 MNHEY, CDR2 SVGAGI. The CDR3 protein is CASRLQGGNSPLHF. The CDR3 DNA sequence: TGTGCCAGCAGACTACAGGGGGGAAATTCACCCCTCCACTTT.

V is TRBV29-1 and J is TRBJ2-1, with a possible D match to TRBD1 (5 bases). Germline CDR1 reads SQVTM; CDR2 reads ANQGSEA. The length of the CDR3 is 17 residues. V was clipped by 5 bases and J by 4 bases, with 24 bases between them. In nucleotides, the CDR3 is TGCAGCGTTCCCCAGGGCAGGGCGGCTGGGAATTACAATGAGCAGTTCTTC. Translation: CSVPQGRAAGNYNEQFF.

The V gene is TRBV7-3, the J gene TRBJ2-7, with 8 bases that match TRBD2. Trimming at V came to 5 bases and at J to 4 bases, leaving 13 bases not matched to a gene. CDR1 is SGHTA and CDR2 is FQGTGA in the germline V gene. The CDR3 extends over 16 amino acids. The DNA for the CDR3 is TGTGCCAGCAGCCCACAAGGGGGGACTAGTCCATACGAGCAGTACTTC. Translated: CASSPQGGTSPYEQYF.

This clone was seen once. The chain carries TRBV10-1 and TRBJ2-1, with 12 nucleotides matching TRBD2. Germline V gives CDR1 WNHNN, CDR2 SYGVQD (reference sequence). This CDR3 region has 19 residues. V gave up 2 bases and J gave up 9 bases; unmatched junction bases: 17. The CDR3 loop is CASSENPSGGAVEFSEQFF. CDR3 coding DNA: TGCGCCAGCAGTGAGAACCCTAGCGGGGGGGCCGTGGAATTCAGTGAGCAGTTCTTC.

The chain has TRBV29-1 and TRBJ1-1; D is possibly TRBD1 (5 bases). There are 15 residues in the CDR3. Germline assignment: CDR1 SQVTM and CDR2 ANQGSEA. Trimming left V 7 bases short and J 0 bases short, with 18 bases between. The CDR3 DNA reads as TGCAGCGACCTTGCCCAGGGCGGCATGAACACTGAAGCTTTCTTT. Its translation: CSDLAQGGMNTEAFF.

V and J are TRBV6-5 and TRBJ2-2, with D tentatively TRBD1 (6 bases). CDR3 length: 15 amino acids. Germline CDR1 is MNHEY and CDR2 is SVGAGI. The V end was cut by 4 bases, the J end by 7 bases, with 16 bases between. The chain's CDR3 is CASSSRTARGGELFF. For the CDR3, the DNA is TGTGCCAGCAGTTCCCGGACAGCTAGGGGCGGGGAGCTGTTTTTT.

In its sample, this clone was seen once. For the CDR3, the DNA is TGCGCCAGCAGCTTGGGGGAGGCTAGCGGGAGAACAGATACGCAGTATTTT. Its translation is CASSLGEASGRTDTQYF. The chain has TRBV5-1 and TRBJ2-3; 10 positions match TRBD2. The J segment lost 3 bases and the V segment lost 0 bases, leaving 7 bases of the junction unmatched. Germline lookup yields CDR1 SGHRS and CDR2 YFSETQ. CDR3 size: 17 residues.

With respect to this clone: A junction end diverges from the germline sequence, so it may reflect a read error. The chain links TRBV25-1 to TRBJ1-4; D is perhaps TRBD1 (6 bases). Germline V gene data show CDR1 as MGHDK and CDR2 as SYGVNS. This CDR3 has 15 amino acids. This CDR3 reads CASSGPTGTKEKLFF. The DNA for the CDR3 is TGTGCCAGCAGTGGCCCGACAGGAACTAAGGAAAAACTGTTTTTT.